A selection of T cell receptor beta chains follows, all from one sample in a study of shared clonotypes between healthy human individuals. The repertoire was sequenced with immunoSEQ multiplex PCR; TCRdb's copy has only in-frame clones and lacks some. The sample lists about 2.3 million clones; about 92% were seen once. The sequencing sample was made of naive CD4+ T cells from PBMCs. Source of these receptors: a man aged 18 to 30 in good health. Some clones in this sample may be carry-over from other donors' samples. Both conserved end residues are trimmed from each CDR3. Only part of the rows carry a size: once, few, many, or a class if the clone is expanded.

V gene	J gene	clone size	CDR3 protein
TRBV4-1	TRBJ2-7	-	ASSPGPTYEQY
TRBV6-1	TRBJ1-1	-	ASSFVQTAGAF
TRBV6-6	TRBJ1-4	-	ASLRGPNEKLF
TRBV6-1	TRBJ1-3	-	ASSEYRRTEDTIY
TRBV5-1	TRBJ1-1	-	ATREQLDRGSEAF
TRBV7-3	TRBJ2-2	-	ASSSTPRAGELF
TRBV5-4	TRBJ2-2	-	ASSLAPGLAGDTGELF
TRBV30	TRBJ2-1	once	AWSVQLFDEQF
TRBV27	TRBJ2-7	-	ASSLKSGTLFSYEQY
TRBV5-5	TRBJ2-1	-	ASSIQGYNEQF
TRBV18	TRBJ1-4	-	ASSPTLDRDVEKLF
TRBV5-1	TRBJ2-2	-	ASNSGQGVTGELF
TRBV11-2	TRBJ2-1	-	ASSLGRHNEQF
TRBV9	TRBJ2-1	-	ASSRGSSYNEQF
TRBV11-2	TRBJ1-1	-	ASSLMLSITEAF
TRBV5-4	TRBJ2-5	-	ASSLRLAGEETQY
TRBV30	TRBJ2-3	-	AWSRDTQY
TRBV4-1	TRBJ1-3	once	ASSQDRQRFSGNTIY
TRBV7-9	TRBJ1-3	once	ASSSEGGSGNTIY
TRBV30	TRBJ2-3	-	AWSWTSGSTDTQY
TRBV27	TRBJ2-7	-	ASSLSRGRGYEQY
TRBV18	TRBJ2-7	-	ASSPVTGSIYEQY
TRBV20-1	TRBJ2-3	few	SAITDTQY
TRBV7-2	TRBJ2-7	-	ASSLARDGGYEQY
TRBV6-6	TRBJ1-1	-	ASSPASNTEAF
TRBV11-2	TRBJ2-5	-	ASSFTGTGGAQY
TRBV5-6	TRBJ2-5	-	ASSLWAGNSLQETQY
TRBV4-1	TRBJ2-1	-	ASSQGYNEQF
TRBV12-5	TRBJ2-1	-	ASGLVGFTYNEQF
TRBV5-1	TRBJ2-1	-	ASSWGLAGVENEQF
TRBV5-1	TRBJ1-4	-	ASSSTGTAEKLF
TRBV29-1	TRBJ2-6	-	SVQGSGANVLT
TRBV28	TRBJ1-2	-	ASSAPGPNLYGYT
TRBV19	TRBJ2-3	few	ASSTGTTTDTQY
TRBV28	TRBJ1-1	-	ASIAGGRLDTEAF
TRBV7-8	TRBJ2-1	-	ASSLRAGGIYNEQF
TRBV7-2	TRBJ1-5	-	ASSLAENQPQH
TRBV29-1	TRBJ2-1	-	SVSSGSYNEQF
TRBV7-2	TRBJ1-4	-	ASSRQYATNEKLF